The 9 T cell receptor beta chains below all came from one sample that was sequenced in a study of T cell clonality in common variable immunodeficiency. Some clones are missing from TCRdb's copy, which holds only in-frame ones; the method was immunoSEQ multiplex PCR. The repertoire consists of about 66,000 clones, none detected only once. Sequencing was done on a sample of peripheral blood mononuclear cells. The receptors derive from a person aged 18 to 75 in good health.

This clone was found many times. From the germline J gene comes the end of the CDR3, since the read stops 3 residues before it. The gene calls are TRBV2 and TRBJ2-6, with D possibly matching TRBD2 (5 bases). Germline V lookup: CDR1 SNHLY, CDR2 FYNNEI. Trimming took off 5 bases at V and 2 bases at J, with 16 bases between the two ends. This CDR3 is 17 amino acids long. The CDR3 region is CASSLEGLWAGANVLTF. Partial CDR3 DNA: TGTGCCAGCAGTCTTGAGGGCCTCTGGGCTGGGGCCAACGTC.

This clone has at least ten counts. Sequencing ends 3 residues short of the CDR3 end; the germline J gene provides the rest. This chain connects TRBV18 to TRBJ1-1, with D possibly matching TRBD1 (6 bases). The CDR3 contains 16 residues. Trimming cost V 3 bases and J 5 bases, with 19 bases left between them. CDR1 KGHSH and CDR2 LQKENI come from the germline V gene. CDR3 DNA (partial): TGTGCCAGCTCACCCATGACAGTGGGGGCGAGGACTGAA. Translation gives CASSPMTVGARTE. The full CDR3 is CASSPMTVGARTEAFF.

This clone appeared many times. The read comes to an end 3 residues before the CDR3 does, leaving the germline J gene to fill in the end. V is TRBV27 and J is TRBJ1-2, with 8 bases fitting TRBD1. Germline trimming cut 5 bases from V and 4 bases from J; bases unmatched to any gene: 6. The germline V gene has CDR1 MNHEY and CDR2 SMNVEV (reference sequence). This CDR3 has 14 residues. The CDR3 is CASSVSGGGYGYTF. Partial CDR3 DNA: TGTGCCAGCAGTGTCTCAGGGGGCGGCTATGGC.

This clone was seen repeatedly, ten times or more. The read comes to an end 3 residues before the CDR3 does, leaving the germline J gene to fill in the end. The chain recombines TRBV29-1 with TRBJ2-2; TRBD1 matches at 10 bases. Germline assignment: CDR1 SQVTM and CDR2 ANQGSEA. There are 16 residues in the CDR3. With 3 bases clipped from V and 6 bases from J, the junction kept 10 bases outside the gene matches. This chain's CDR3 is CSVDSRQGALPGELFF. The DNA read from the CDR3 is TGCAGCGTTGATAGTAGACAGGGGGCTCTACCCGGGGAG.

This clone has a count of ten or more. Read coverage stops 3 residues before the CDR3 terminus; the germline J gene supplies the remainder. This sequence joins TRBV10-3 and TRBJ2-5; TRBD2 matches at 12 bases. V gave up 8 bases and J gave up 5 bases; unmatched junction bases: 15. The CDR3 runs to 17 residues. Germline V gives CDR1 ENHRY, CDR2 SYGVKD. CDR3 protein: CAIGSPEASGRAETQYF. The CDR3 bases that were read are TGTGCCATCGGATCCCCCGAGGCTAGCGGGAGGGCGGAGACC.

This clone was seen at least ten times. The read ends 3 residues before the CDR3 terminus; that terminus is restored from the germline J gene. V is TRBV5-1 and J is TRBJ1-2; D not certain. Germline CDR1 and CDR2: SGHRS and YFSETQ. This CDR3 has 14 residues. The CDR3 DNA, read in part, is TGCGCCAGCAGCTTGGAGGGTCTAGCGGGCGGC. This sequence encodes CASSLEGLAGG. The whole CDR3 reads CASSLEGLAGGYTF. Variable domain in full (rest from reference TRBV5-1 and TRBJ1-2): KAGVTQTPRYLIKTRGQQVTLSCSPISGHRSVSWYQQTPGQGLQFLFEYFSETQRNKGNFPGRFSGRQFSNSRSEMNVSTLELGDSALYLCASSLEGLAGGYTFGSGTRLTVV.

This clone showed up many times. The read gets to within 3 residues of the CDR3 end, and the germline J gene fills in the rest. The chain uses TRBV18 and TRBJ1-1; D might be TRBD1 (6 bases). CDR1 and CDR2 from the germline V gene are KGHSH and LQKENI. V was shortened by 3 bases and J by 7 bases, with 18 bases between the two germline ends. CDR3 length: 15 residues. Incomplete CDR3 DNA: TGTGCCAGCTCACCCACGGACAGTGAGTACTATGAA. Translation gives CASSPTDSEYYE. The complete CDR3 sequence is CASSPTDSEYYEAFF. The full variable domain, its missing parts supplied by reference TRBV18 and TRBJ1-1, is NAGVMQNPRHLVRRRGQEARLRCSPMKGHSHVYWYRQLPEEGLKFMVYLQKENIIDESGMPKERFSAEFPKEGPSILRIQQVVRGDSAAYFCASSPTDSEYYEAFFGQGTRLTVV.

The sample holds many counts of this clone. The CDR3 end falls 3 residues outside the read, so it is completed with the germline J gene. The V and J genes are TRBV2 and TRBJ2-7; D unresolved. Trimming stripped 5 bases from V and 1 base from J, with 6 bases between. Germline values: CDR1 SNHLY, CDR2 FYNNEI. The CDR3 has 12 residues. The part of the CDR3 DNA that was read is TGTGCCAGCAGTCATAGATCCTACGAG. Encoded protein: CASSHRSYE. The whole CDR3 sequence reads CASSHRSYEQYF. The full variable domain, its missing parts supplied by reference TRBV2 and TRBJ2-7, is EPEVTQTPSHQVTQMGQEVILRCVPISNHLYFYWYRQILGQKVEFLVSFYNNEISEKSEIFDDQFSVERPDGSNFTLKIRSTKLEDSAMYFCASSHRSYEQYFGPGTRLTVT.

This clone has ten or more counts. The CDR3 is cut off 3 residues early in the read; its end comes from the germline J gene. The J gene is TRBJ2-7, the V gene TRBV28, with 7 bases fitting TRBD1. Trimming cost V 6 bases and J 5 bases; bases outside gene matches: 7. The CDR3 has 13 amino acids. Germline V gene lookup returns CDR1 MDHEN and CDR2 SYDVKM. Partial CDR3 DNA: TGTGCCAGCAGCGGAGGACAGGTCCACGAG. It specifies CASSGGQVHE. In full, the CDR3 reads CASSGGQVHEQYF.